This T cell receptor beta chain was recorded in a study of OX40 agonist ivuxolimab in advanced cancers. Study at large: People in dose escalation had one of these cancers: hepatocellular carcinoma, melanoma, renal cell or head and neck cancer. Cohort: approximately 83% men, mean age approximately 60, aged about 20 to 90. Findings and caveats of the study: Averaged across samples, CD8+ T cells carried more expanded clones than CD4+ did. Also showing low normalized T-cell clonal expansion were some of the nonresponders.

A word on this clone: Its target is unknown.

Only in-frame clones appear in the TCRdb table, and some are missing; sequencing was by immunoSEQ multiplex PCR. Here the sample spans about 55,000 clones, approximately 83% being singletons. The germline V and J ends were trimmed by 1 base and 6 bases, with 3 bases remaining between them. The CDR3 contains 11 residues. Germline V CDR1 and CDR2: LNHDA, SQIVND (reference sequence). Material: CD4+ or CD8+ T cells sorted from blood, obtained in a trial of the OX40 agonist ivuxolimab. The chain uses TRBV19 and TRBJ2-5, with D uncertain. The sequence came from an adult with an advanced solid tumor such as melanoma, head and neck, liver or kidney cancer. For the CDR3, the DNA is TGTGCCAGTAGTATAGCACAGACCCAGTACTTC. Translating it yields CASSIAQTQYF.